This T cell receptor (beta chain) was profiled in a study of blood T cell repertoires in COVID-19. Study overall: The study drew acute and convalescent COVID-19 samples from the United States, Italy and Spain.

In the authors' methods: Reference gene primers were amplified, and this amplification served to estimate nucleated cell counts. Assay used: immunoSEQ multiplex PCR; TCRdb lists only in-frame clones, some missing. V and J calls and clone size are as listed in that table; D and trimming were resolved from the DNA. The sample holds around 170,000 clones; about 81% are singletons and the top ten take 10% to 15%. CDR1 is PRHDT, CDR2 FYEKMQ, per germline (reference sequence). The CDR3 extends over 14 amino acids. Trimming left V 2 bases short and J 2 bases short, with 7 bases between. The sequencing sample was made of peripheral blood. This TCR was recovered from a woman aged 80 or over with COVID-19, enrolled during active disease. The J gene is TRBJ2-1, the V gene TRBV13, with D unresolved. The CDR3 nucleotides are TGTGCCAGCAGCTTATCACAGCCCTACAATGAGCAGTTCTTC. Translating it yields CASSLSQPYNEQFF.